These 26 T cell receptor beta chains came from one sample sequenced in a study of CD8 T cells in ankylosing spondylitis. Using its own MiXCR run on the 5' RACE reads, TCRdb lists one record per CDR3 protein. The data contain more than 150,000 distinct CDR3 sequences, 15% to 20% of them singletons. The sample was blood, either unsorted or a sorted T cell fraction (not recorded which). Receptors were obtained from a male donor between 10 and 30 years old with ankylosing spondylitis or in good health (not recorded which).

This clonotype was counted a few times. The rearrangement uses TRBV29-1 and TRBJ2-1; no firm D call. Trimming stripped 6 bases from V and 9 bases from J, with 9 bases between. This CDR3 has 10 residues. The germline gives CDR1 SQVTM, CDR2 ANQGSEA. CDR3 DNA sequence: TGCAGCGTCGTCCCCGGTGAGCAGTTCTTC. This sequence encodes CSVVPGEQFF.

V and J are TRBV7-2 and TRBJ2-3; D might be TRBD2 (5 bases). The V and J ends lost 4 bases and 7 bases respectively, with 9 bases between them. CDR3 length: 12 amino acids. Looked up from germline, CDR1 is SGHTA and CDR2 is FQGNSA. CDR3 DNA sequence: TGTGCCAGCAGCTCGGACTCTTATACGCAGTATTTT. Protein sequence: CASSSDSYTQYF. The full variable domain, rest sourced from reference TRBV7-2 and TRBJ2-3, is GAGVSQSPSNKVTEKGKDVELRCDPISGHTALYWYRQSLGQGLEFLIYFQGNSAPDKSGLPSDRFSAERTGGSVSTLTIQRTQQEDSAVYLCASSSDSYTQYFGPGTRLTVL.

This clonotype came up many times. The chain recombines TRBV6-5 with TRBJ1-5; 7 bases align to TRBD1. The CDR3 runs to 15 residues. Trimming removed 6 bases from V and 6 bases from J; junction bases left unmatched: 11. Germline assignment: CDR1 MNHEY and CDR2 SVGAGI. CDR3 residues: CASRPGQATGQPQHF. DNA for the CDR3: TGTGCCAGCAGACCAGGACAGGCAACGGGTCAGCCCCAGCATTTT.

This clonotype was observed many times. The chain recombines TRBV29-1 with TRBJ2-2, with a weak D call TRBD2 (6 bases). V was pared by 2 bases and J by 3 bases, with 16 bases between. This CDR3 contains 16 residues. CDR1 and CDR2 from the germline V gene are SQVTM and ANQGSEA. DNA of the CDR3: TGCAGCGTTGAAATGGGCCTGGGCGGGGACACCGGGGAGCTGTTTTTT. It encodes CSVEMGLGGDTGELFF.

This sequence joins TRBV2 and TRBJ2-5, with D tentatively TRBD1 (5 bases). The V gene lost 4 bases and the J gene lost 5 bases, with 14 bases spanning the gap. The CDR3 sequence is 14 residues long. Germline loops: CDR1 SNHLY, CDR2 FYNNEI. Here the CDR3 reads CASSASDMQETQYF. CDR3 nucleotides: TGTGCCAGCAGTGCCTCGGACATGCAGGAGACCCAGTACTTC.

This clonotype was observed a few times. J is TRBJ1-2 and V is TRBV9; no clear D gene. CDR3 length: 13 amino acids. Deletions cut 0 bases from V and 5 bases from J, with 8 bases between. Germline V gene sequence: CDR1 SGDLS, CDR2 YYNGEE. DNA for the CDR3: TGTGCCAGCAGCGTAGGGGAAGGGTATGGCTACACCTTC. It yields the protein CASSVGEGYGYTF. Complete variable domain (other parts from reference TRBV9 and TRBJ1-2): DSGVTQTPKHLITATGQRVTLRCSPRSGDLSVYWYQQSLDQGLQFLIQYYNGEERAKGNILERFSAQQFPDLHSELNLSSLELGDSALYFCASSVGEGYGYTFGSGTRLTVV.

This clonotype was seen repeatedly, ten times or more. This sequence joins TRBV4-2 and TRBJ2-1; 8 positions match TRBD1. With V trimmed by 1 base and J by 5 bases, 4 bases remained unmatched. The CDR3 spans 15 residues. Germline CDR1 is LGHNA and CDR2 is YNFKEQ. The CDR3 nucleotides are TGTGCCAGCAGCCAAGCGGACAGGGTGAACAATGAGCAGTTCTTC. The encoded protein is CASSQADRVNNEQFF.

This clonotype was observed many times. V is TRBV5-1 and J is TRBJ2-1; 11 bases map to TRBD2. The V gene's germline CDR1 is SGHRS and CDR2 YFSETQ. Losses at the gene ends were 7 bases for V and 12 bases for J; bases not matched to a gene: 6. The CDR3 has 12 residues. The CDR3 nucleotides are TGCGCCAGCGAGACTAGCGGGACGCGGCAGTTCTTC. Amino acids: CASETSGTRQFF.

The chain joins TRBV29-1 to TRBJ2-3; 8 bases are shared with TRBD2. CDR3 length equals 15 residues. The V segment lost 6 bases and the J segment 4 bases; nucleotides outside the gene matches: 12. Looked up from germline, CDR1 is SQVTM and CDR2 is ANQGSEA. This chain's CDR3 is CSVRGGRVSPDTQYF. The CDR3 nucleotides read TGCAGCGTCCGGGGGGGACGAGTCTCGCCAGATACGCAGTATTTT.

This clonotype was recorded many times. This chain joins TRBV27 and TRBJ2-7; D ambiguous. Germline CDR1 reads MNHEY; CDR2 reads SMNVEV (reference sequence). This CDR3 has 14 amino acids. V lost 0 bases and J 2 bases, leaving 8 bases between the germline ends. CDR3 bases: TGTGCCAGCAGTTTATCGCCACCCACCTACGAGCAGTACGTC. Translated: CASSLSPPTYEQYV.

This clonotype has just a few counts. The rearrangement joins TRBV11-2 to TRBJ2-7; 8 nucleotides match TRBD2. V trimming: 5 bases; J trimming: 4 bases; junction bases outside the gene matches: 7. Germline-derived CDR1 and CDR2 are SGHAT and FQNNGV. This CDR3 comprises 14 residues. The CDR3 DNA reads as TGTGCCAGCAGCCCTCGGAGCGGGAGATACGAGCAGTACTTC. This sequence encodes CASSPRSGRYEQYF.

The DNA of the CDR3 is TGTGCCAGCAGTTTAACCCGAGCGGGAGGGGAGACCCAGTACTTC. It yields the protein CASSLTRAGGETQYF. The chain combines TRBV27 with TRBJ2-5; 10 nucleotides align to TRBD2. The CDR3 totals 15 residues. The junction had 5 bases not matched to a gene; V was cut back by 2 bases and J by 5 bases. From germline, CDR1 is MNHEY and CDR2 SMNVEV (reference sequence).

There are many counts of this clonotype. The J gene is TRBJ1-2, the V gene TRBV7-2; a weak D match, TRBD1 (5 bases). The V gene lost 0 bases and the J gene lost 8 bases, with 7 bases spanning the gap. This CDR3 has 12 residues. Germline loops: CDR1 SGHTA, CDR2 FQGNSA. The CDR3 spells CASSLAGLGYTF. In nucleotides, the CDR3 is TGTGCCAGCAGCTTAGCGGGGCTCGGCTACACCTTC. Based on the CDR3 plus reference TRBV7-2 and TRBJ1-2, the full variable domain is GAGVSQSPSNKVTEKGKDVELRCDPISGHTALYWYRQSLGQGLEFLIYFQGNSAPDKSGLPSDRFSAERTGGSVSTLTIQRTQQEDSAVYLCASSLAGLGYTFGSGTRLTVV.

Here the CDR3 reads CSASLETSGRGGQFF. The CDR3 DNA reads TGCAGTGCTAGTTTGGAGACTAGCGGGAGGGGAGGGCAGTTCTTC. V usage is TRBV20-1 and J usage is TRBJ2-1; 14 nucleotides align to TRBD2. V was pared by 3 bases and J by 12 bases, with 10 bases of the junction left unmatched. Germline V gene sequence: CDR1 DFQATT, CDR2 SNEGSKA (reference sequence). This CDR3 spans 15 amino acids.

In this sample, this clonotype turned up many times. The rearrangement links TRBV5-1 to TRBJ2-3; 9 positions match TRBD2. Trimming removed 4 bases from V and 0 bases from J; junction bases left unmatched: 3. This CDR3 has 15 amino acids. Germline lookup yields CDR1 SGHRS and CDR2 YFSETQ. The CDR3 protein is CASSASGTSTDTQYF. The CDR3, as DNA: TGCGCCAGCAGCGCTAGCGGGACTAGCACAGATACGCAGTATTTT.

This clonotype was picked up many times. This chain connects TRBV28 to TRBJ2-2, with 10 bases that match TRBD2. This CDR3 has 15 residues. J gave up 7 bases and V 7 bases, and 9 bases lay outside the gene matches. Germline V gene data show CDR1 as MDHEN and CDR2 as SYDVKM. This CDR3 reads CASIPSGSLGGELFF. The CDR3 DNA follows: TGTGCCAGCATCCCTAGCGGGAGCTTAGGCGGGGAGCTGTTTTTT.

This clonotype appeared many times. This chain uses TRBV24-1 with TRBJ2-7, with D tentatively TRBD2 (5 bases). The CDR3 extends over 14 amino acids. Looked up from germline, CDR1 is KGHDR and CDR2 is SFDVKD. With 4 bases removed from V and 0 bases from J, the gap between germline ends came to 9 bases. The DNA of the CDR3 is TGTGCCACCAGTGACATAGCGAACTCCTACGAGCAGTACTTC. Translation: CATSDIANSYEQYF.

At least ten counts were recorded for this clonotype. The chain carries TRBV7-2 and TRBJ2-2, with no clear D. V was trimmed by 4 bases and J by 6 bases, leaving 9 bases between them. The CDR3 covers 13 residues. In germline, CDR1 is SGHTA, CDR2 FQGNSA. The DNA of the CDR3 is TGTGCCAGCAGCTCCCTTGATCCCGGGGAGCTGTTTTTT. Translating gives CASSSLDPGELFF.

This clonotype was seen many times. The genes are TRBV12-3 or TRBV12-4 and TRBJ2-5; possible D gene TRBD1, 5 bases. Trimming took off 5 bases at V and 3 bases at J, with 7 bases between the two ends. The CDR3 length is 12 residues. The CDR3 is CASSGQEETQYF. The CDR3 DNA reads as TGTGCCAGCAGTGGACAAGAAGAGACCCAGTACTTC.

This clonotype has ten or more counts. The chain joins TRBV10-3 to TRBJ2-7, with 8 bases that match TRBD1. Germline loops: CDR1 ENHRY, CDR2 SYGVKD. This CDR3 contains 14 residues. V trimming: 5 bases; J trimming: 0 bases; junction bases outside the gene matches: 3. CDR3: CAISSGGPSYEQYF. CDR3 nucleotide sequence: TGTGCCATCAGTTCAGGGGGCCCCTCCTACGAGCAGTACTTC.

This clonotype was found many times. The chain uses TRBV12-3 or TRBV12-4 and TRBJ1-2; D gene ambiguous. CDR3 length: 12 residues. V dropped 3 bases and J dropped 5 bases, with 7 bases sitting between them. CDR3 nucleotides: TGTGCCAGCAGTTTGGATGGGTATGGCTACACCTTC. Its protein is CASSLDGYGYTF.

This clonotype came up many times. The J gene is TRBJ2-2, the V gene TRBV5-1; D is possibly TRBD1 (6 bases). The germline gives CDR1 SGHRS, CDR2 YFSETQ. Trimming shortened V by 4 bases and J by 1 base, and 11 bases separated the two germline ends. The CDR3 is 15 amino acids. CDR3 DNA sequence: TGCGCCAGCAGCCTAAGACAGGAGAACACCGGGGAGCTGTTTTTT. It specifies CASSLRQENTGELFF.

This clonotype has a count of ten or more. This rearrangement joins TRBV11-2 to TRBJ1-1, with D maybe TRBD1 (5 bases). This CDR3 has 16 amino acids. V was trimmed by 0 bases and J by 1 base, leaving 12 bases between them. The germline CDR1 and CDR2 sequences are SGHAT and FQNNGV. Written as DNA, the CDR3 is TGTGCCAGCAGCTTAGAACCGGGACGCCCGAACACTGAAGCTTTCTTT. It specifies CASSLEPGRPNTEAFF.

This clonotype occurred many times. The rearrangement joins TRBV5-1 to TRBJ2-3; no clear D gene. CDR1 is SGHRS, CDR2 YFSETQ, per germline. This CDR3 comprises 14 residues. Trimming removed 0 bases from V and 0 bases from J, with 5 bases in between. CDR3 sequence (DNA): TGCGCCAGCAGCTTGGCACCTAGCACAGATACGCAGTATTTT. This encodes CASSLAPSTDTQYF. Complete variable domain (other parts from reference TRBV5-1 and TRBJ2-3): KAGVTQTPRYLIKTRGQQVTLSCSPISGHRSVSWYQQTPGQGLQFLFEYFSETQRNKGNFPGRFSGRQFSNSRSEMNVSTLELGDSALYLCASSLAPSTDTQYFGPGTRLTVL.

This clonotype was recorded at least ten times. V usage is TRBV7-2 and J usage is TRBJ1-1; unclear D gene. V gave up 2 bases and J gave up 2 bases, with 6 bases separating them. The length of the CDR3 is 13 residues. CDR1 and CDR2 (germline): SGHTA, FQGNSA. The CDR3 here is CASSLKKNTEAFF. The CDR3 bases are TGTGCCAGCAGCTTAAAGAAAAACACTGAAGCTTTCTTT.

This chain joins TRBV7-2 and TRBJ2-4; no definite D call. Germline CDR1 reads SGHTA; CDR2 reads FQGNSA. V lost 5 bases and J 7 bases, leaving 18 bases between the germline ends. The CDR3 loop spans 15 amino acids. The CDR3 reads CASSPPDIRKNIQYF. The CDR3 nucleotides read TGTGCCAGCAGCCCGCCCGACATTAGGAAGAACATTCAGTACTTC. The full variable domain, completed using reference TRBV7-2 and TRBJ2-4, is GAGVSQSPSNKVTEKGKDVELRCDPISGHTALYWYRQSLGQGLEFLIYFQGNSAPDKSGLPSDRFSAERTGGSVSTLTIQRTQQEDSAVYLCASSPPDIRKNIQYFGAGTRLSVL.